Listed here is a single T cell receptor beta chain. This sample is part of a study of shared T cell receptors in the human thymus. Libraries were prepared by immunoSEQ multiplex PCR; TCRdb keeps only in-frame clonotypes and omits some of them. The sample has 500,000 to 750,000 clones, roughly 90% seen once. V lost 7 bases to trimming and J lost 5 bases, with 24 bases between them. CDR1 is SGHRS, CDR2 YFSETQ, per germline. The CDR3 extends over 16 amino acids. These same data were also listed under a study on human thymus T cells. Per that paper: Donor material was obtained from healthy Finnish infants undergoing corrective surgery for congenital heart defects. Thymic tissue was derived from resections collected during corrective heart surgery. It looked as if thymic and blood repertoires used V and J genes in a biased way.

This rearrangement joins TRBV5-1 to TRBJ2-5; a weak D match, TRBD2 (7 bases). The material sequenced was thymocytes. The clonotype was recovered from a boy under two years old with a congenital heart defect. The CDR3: CASAGERQRGRETQYF. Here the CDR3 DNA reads TGCGCCAGCGCAGGGGAGCGGCAGCGGGGAAGGGAGACCCAGTACTTC.